In this sample, the clone carrying this T cell receptor beta chain turned up once. The antigen remains undetermined. The data were obtained in a study of cytomegalovirus exposure and HLA in healthy donors. Overall study: A preliminary data release comprised around 85 million unique TCRs obtained from HLA-typed donors. Caucasian-associated ancestry cluster membership applied to approximately 84% of a few hundred genotyped donors.

Study observations and caveats: In a later analysis, at a false discovery rate of 0.05, approximately 16,000 TCR beta sequences matched HLA alleles. Researchers counted over 150 TCR beta chains as cytomegalovirus-associated.

PCR employed 60 Vbeta and 13 Jbeta primers. Clones were read by immunoSEQ multiplex PCR, and TCRdb kept only the in-frame ones, dropping some. Of approximately 120,000 clones listed, 73% were seen once; the top ten hold approximately 8.4%. V lost 5 bases and J 6 bases, leaving 11 bases between the germline ends. The CDR3 covers 14 residues. From germline, CDR1 is LNHDA and CDR2 SQIVND (reference sequence). This receptor was obtained from a man aged 35-49 years in good health and CMV-seronegative. The chain employs TRBV19 and TRBJ1-6; the D is unclear. The sequenced sample was PBMCs. This chain's CDR3 is CASSSHRFNSPLHF. CDR3 bases: TGTGCCAGTAGTTCCCACAGATTTAATTCACCCCTCCACTTT.